The T cell receptor (beta chain) under discussion was sequenced for a study of neurological immune-mediated disorders. The cDNA was synthesized by means of template-switch 5'RACE, which was carried out with 10-nucleotide random UMIs. TCRdb reanalysed the 5' RACE reads using MiXCR and keeps one entry per CDR3 protein. The data hold around 20,000 distinct CDR3 sequences, with about 12% observed a single time. This CDR3 has 14 amino acids. Germline CDR1 MNHNY, CDR2 SVGAGI (reference sequence). The J segment lost 0 bases and the V segment lost 6 bases, leaving 4 bases of the junction unmatched. The unsorted libraries were prepared from 2 million PBMCs (stored at -80 C). Findings of the study overall: Private repertoires in all groups were suggested, as expanded clones shared no CDR3 amino acid sequences across subjects.

This clonotype was detected ten times or more. The antigen is undetermined. This sequence joins TRBV6-6 and TRBJ1-1; 7 bases are shared with TRBD1. The receptor's source is a woman between 55 and 75 years old with HTLV-1-associated myelopathy (HAM/TSP). The sequencing input was PBMCs. CDR3 in DNA: TGTGCCAGCAGGCCGGGACAGTTGAACACTGAAGCTTTCTTT. Translated, it gives CASRPGQLNTEAFF.